This T cell receptor (beta chain) originates from a study of cytomegalovirus exposure and HLA in healthy donors. Findings and limits, study-wide: In vitro assays verified that three CMV-associated chains recognized CMV antigens specifically.

Primers included in the PCR were 60 Vbeta and 13 Jbeta primers. Only in-frame clones appear in the TCRdb table, and some are missing; sequencing was by immunoSEQ multiplex PCR. Of over 120,000 clones listed, 75% to 85% are singletons. Germline lookup yields CDR1 SNHLY and CDR2 FYNNEI. The CDR3 covers 14 residues. J gave up 4 bases and V 5 bases, and 3 bases lay outside the gene matches. About this clone itself: Antigen specificity is unknown.

This sequence originates from a woman between 18 and 30 years old in good health and CMV-seropositive. Sequenced sample: PBMCs. This sequence joins TRBV2 and TRBJ2-4, with TRBD1 matching 9 bases. This chain's CDR3 is CASSFGQGKNIQYF. The CDR3 bases are TGTGCCAGCAGTTTCGGACAGGGGAAAAACATTCAGTACTTC. Variable domain in full (rest from reference TRBV2 and TRBJ2-4): EPEVTQTPSHQVTQMGQEVILRCVPISNHLYFYWYRQILGQKVEFLVSFYNNEISEKSEIFDDQFSVERPDGSNFTLKIRSTKLEDSAMYFCASSFGQGKNIQYFGAGTRLSVL.